A selection of T cell receptor beta chains follows, all from one sample in a study of T-cell memory formation after mild COVID-19. TCRdb reprocessed the 5' RACE reads via MiXCR and lists one record per CDR3 protein. The table has around 470,000 distinct CDR3 sequences, around 19% seen once; the top ten hold around 8%. The sample consisted of PBMCs or a T cell subset sorted from them (not recorded which). All receptors derive from an adult woman who had mild COVID-19 (a few samples of this study predate the infection). Cell type and time point are not known. Each CDR3 is given with its conserved first and last residue. D genes are given only for firm matches. Where a row states a size, it is once, few, many or the class of an expanded clone; other rows omit it.

j_gene | v_gene | d_gene | abundance | CDR3aa | CDR3nt
TRBJ2-3 | TRBV18 | TRBD1 | NA | CASSPRDRGRRADTQYF | TGTGCCAGCTCACCGCGTGACAGGGGGCGCCGGGCAGATACGCAGTATTTT
TRBJ2-1 | TRBV19 | NA | few | CASSNPGAYNEQFF | TGTGCCAGTAGTAACCCCGGGGCCTACAATGAGCAGTTCTTC
TRBJ2-7 | TRBV20-1 | NA | NA | CSARDRRKRNSYEQYF | TGCAGTGCTAGAGATCGGCGGAAGCGGAACTCCTACGAGCAGTACTTC
TRBJ2-3 | TRBV7-6 | NA | NA | CASSLAQGSSTDTQYF | TGTGCCAGCAGCTTAGCGCAGGGTTCTAGCACAGATACGCAGTATTTT
TRBJ2-7 | TRBV4-1 | NA | NA | CASSQAGLPSYEQYF | TGCGCCAGCAGCCAGGCGGGACTCCCCTCCTACGAGCAGTACTTC
TRBJ1-1 | TRBV10-1 | NA | NA | CASRSGNTEAFF | TGCGCCAGCAGGTCGGGGAACACTGAAGCTTTCTTT
TRBJ2-1 | TRBV5-6 | NA | NA | CASSLDPKYYNEQFF | TGTGCCAGCAGTTTGGACCCGAAATACTACAATGAGCAGTTCTTC
TRBJ1-1 | TRBV12-3/TRBV12-4 | NA | NA | CASSFVGRGTEAFF | TGTGCCAGCAGTTTTGTCGGCAGGGGCACTGAAGCTTTCTTT
TRBJ2-3 | TRBV29-1 | TRBD1 | NA | CSVAPTGGTDTQYF | TGCAGCGTTGCTCCGACAGGGGGCACGGATACGCAGTATTTT
TRBJ2-5 | TRBV12-3/TRBV12-4 | TRBD1 | few | CASSPDRGPGETQYF | TGTGCCAGCAGCCCGGACAGGGGCCCGGGGGAGACCCAGTACTTC
TRBJ1-5 | TRBV4-1 | TRBD1 | NA | CASSQDGQGARGNQPQHF | TGCGCCAGCAGCCAAGACGGTCAGGGGGCGAGGGGCAATCAGCCCCAGCATTTT
TRBJ1-1 | TRBV20-1 | TRBD1 | NA | CSAGTGSRSEAFF | TGCAGTGCCGGGACAGGGTCTCGCTCTGAAGCTTTCTTT
TRBJ2-3 | TRBV12-5 | TRBD2 | NA | CASGLGTSRDTQYF | TGTGCTAGTGGTCTTGGGACTAGTCGAGATACGCAGTATTTT
TRBJ2-5 | TRBV5-1 | NA | NA | CASSRNSGLKETQYF | TGCGCCAGCAGCAGGAATAGCGGCCTTAAAGAGACCCAGTACTTC
TRBJ1-4 | TRBV6-5 | NA | once | CASSYSAGVGEKLFF | TGTGCCAGCAGTTACTCCGCGGGGGTCGGTGAAAAACTGTTTTTT
TRBJ2-1 | TRBV7-9 | NA | few | CASSPLPGAEWGRSYNEQFF | TGTGCCAGCAGCCCGCTTCCCGGCGCCGAGTGGGGGCGCTCCTACAATGAGCAGTTCTTC
TRBJ1-2 | TRBV19 | TRBD1 | few | CASSIGTGNGYTF | TGTGCCAGTAGTATCGGGACAGGAAATGGCTACACCTTC
TRBJ2-7 | TRBV4-1 | NA | few | CASSLKVSGYEQYF | TGCGCCAGCTCCCTAAAGGTATCGGGATACGAGCAGTACTTC
TRBJ2-2 | TRBV29-1 | NA | NA | CSGGWWNTGELFF | TGCAGCGGGGGCTGGTGGAACACCGGGGAGCTGTTTTTT
TRBJ2-3 | TRBV20-1 | NA | few | CSARAPDAPRGQYF | TGCAGTGCTAGAGCCCCCGATGCGCCAAGGGGGCAGTATTTT
TRBJ2-1 | TRBV7-2 | TRBD2 | few | CASSLAGGHNEQFF | TGTGCCAGCAGTCTAGCGGGAGGGCACAATGAGCAGTTCTTC
TRBJ1-1 | TRBV14 | NA | NA | CASSQAEVIYTEAFF | TGTGCCAGCAGCCAAGCAGAGGTAATTTACACTGAAGCTTTCTTT
TRBJ1-2 | TRBV28 | NA | few | CASSSLGQRYGYTF | TGTGCCAGCAGTTCTCTGGGACAACGGTATGGCTACACCTTC
TRBJ2-7 | TRBV15 | NA | NA | CATSRDGGQGTKEYF | TGTGCCACCAGCAGAGATGGGGGGCAGGGGACTAAGGAGTACTTC
TRBJ1-1 | TRBV6-1 | NA | NA | CASSSRGWVAEAFF | TGTGCCAGCAGTTCCAGGGGCTGGGTGGCTGAAGCTTTCTTT
TRBJ1-6 | TRBV12-3/TRBV12-4 | NA | many | CASTRAGAANSPLHF | TGTGCCAGCACTCGCGCAGGGGCTGCAAATTCACCCCTCCACTTT
TRBJ1-2 | TRBV30 | TRBD1 | few | CAWSQDRGDYGYTF | TGTGCCTGGAGCCAGGACAGGGGAGACTATGGCTACACCTTC
TRBJ2-3 | TRBV10-3 | NA | NA | CAIRPFGTDTQYF | TGTGCCATCAGGCCGTTTGGCACAGATACGCAGTATTTT
TRBJ2-2 | TRBV12-3/TRBV12-4 | NA | few | CASTTSGELFF | TGTGCCAGCACAACCTCCGGGGAGCTGTTTTTT
TRBJ1-4 | TRBV5-1 | NA | few | CASSLRGDGNEKLFF | TGCGCCAGCAGCTTGCGGGGGGACGGTAATGAAAAACTGTTTTTT
TRBJ1-1 | TRBV30 | NA | few | CAWSVLGDTEAFF | TGTGCCTGGAGTGTACTAGGGGACACTGAAGCTTTCTTT
TRBJ2-2 | TRBV20-1 | NA | few | CSAPRDANTGELFF | TGCAGTGCCCCACGAGACGCGAACACCGGGGAGCTGTTTTTT
TRBJ2-3 | TRBV5-1 | NA | few | CASRRGAETDTQYF | TGCGCCAGCAGACGGGGGGCCGAGACAGATACGCAGTATTTT
TRBJ2-2 | TRBV2 | NA | NA | CASSAASPANTGELFF | TGTGCCAGCAGTGCTGCCAGCCCTGCGAACACCGGGGAGCTGTTTTTT
TRBJ1-2 | TRBV11-3 | NA | NA | CASSLARQYGYTF | TGTGCCAGCAGCTTAGCCCGACAGTATGGCTACACCTTC
TRBJ2-3 | TRBV20-1 | NA | NA | CSAQLSPTDTQYF | TGCAGTGCCCAACTTAGTCCCACAGATACGCAGTATTTT
TRBJ1-2 | TRBV18 | NA | few | CASSPSFRGGYTF | TGTGCCAGCTCACCATCCTTTCGAGGCGGCTACACCTTC
TRBJ2-6 | TRBV29-1 | NA | few | CSVEIPGISSGANVLTF | TGCAGCGTTGAAATTCCCGGGATCAGCTCTGGGGCCAACGTCCTGACTTTC
TRBJ2-3 | TRBV6-2/TRBV6-3 | TRBD1 | few | CASSWTGSWTDTQYF | TGTGCCAGCAGTTGGACAGGAAGTTGGACAGATACGCAGTATTTT
TRBJ1-1 | TRBV6-5 | TRBD1 | NA | CASKPGTGTEAFF | TGTGCCAGCAAGCCCGGGACAGGGACTGAAGCTTTCTTT
TRBJ1-5 | TRBV18 | NA | NA | CASSPEGNPSDPQHF | TGTGCCAGCTCACCAGAGGGAAATCCCTCCGACCCTCAGCATTTT